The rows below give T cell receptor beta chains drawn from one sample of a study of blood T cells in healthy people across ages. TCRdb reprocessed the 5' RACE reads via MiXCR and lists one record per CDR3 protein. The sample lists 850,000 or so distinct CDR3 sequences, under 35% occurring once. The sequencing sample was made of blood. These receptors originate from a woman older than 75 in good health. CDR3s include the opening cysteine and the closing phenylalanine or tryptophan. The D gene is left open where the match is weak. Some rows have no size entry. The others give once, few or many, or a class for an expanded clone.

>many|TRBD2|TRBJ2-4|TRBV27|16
CASSSSGGSTKNIQYF
TGTGCCAGCTCATCTAGCGGGGGCTCGACCAAAAACATTCAGTACTTC
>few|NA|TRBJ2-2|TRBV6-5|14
CATAFHTNTGELFF
TGTGCCACCGCCTTTCACACGAACACCGGGGAGCTGTTTTTT
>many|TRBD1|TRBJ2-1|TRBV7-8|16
CASSLSGQGAYNEQFF
TGTGCCAGCAGCTTGTCCGGGCAGGGGGCCTACAATGAGCAGTTCTTC
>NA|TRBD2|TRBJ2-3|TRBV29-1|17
CSANGVLAGGPPDTQYF
TGCAGCGCAAACGGTGTACTAGCGGGAGGGCCCCCAGATACGCAGTATTTT
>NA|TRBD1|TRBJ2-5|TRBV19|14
CASSQTGGLETQYF
TGTGCCAGTTCTCAGACAGGGGGATTAGAGACCCAGTACTTC
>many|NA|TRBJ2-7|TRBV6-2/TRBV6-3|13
CASNRKGSYEQYF
TGTGCCAGCAACCGAAAGGGGAGTTACGAGCAGTACTTC
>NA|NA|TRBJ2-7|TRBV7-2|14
CASSRGGALDEQYF
TGTGCCAGCAGCAGGGGGGGGGCTCTCGACGAGCAGTACTTC
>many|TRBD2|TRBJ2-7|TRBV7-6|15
CASSLAAGGAYEQYF
TGTGCCAGCAGCTTAGCCGCCGGGGGGGCTTACGAGCAGTACTTC
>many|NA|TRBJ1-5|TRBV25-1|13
CASSRGTNQPQHF
TGTGCCAGCAGTCGGGGGACCAATCAGCCCCAGCATTTT
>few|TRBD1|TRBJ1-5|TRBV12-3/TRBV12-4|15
CASSPPGGSGQPQHF
TGTGCCAGCAGTCCCCCAGGGGGGTCGGGTCAGCCCCAGCATTTT
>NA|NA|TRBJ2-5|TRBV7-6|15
CANSLTPGLQETQYF
TGTGCCAACAGCTTAACCCCGGGACTCCAAGAGACCCAGTACTTC
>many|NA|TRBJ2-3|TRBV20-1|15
CSARGQGGGTDTQYF
TGCAGTGCTAGAGGTCAGGGAGGAGGCACAGATACGCAGTATTTT
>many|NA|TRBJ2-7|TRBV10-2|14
CASSRESSSYEQYF
TGCGCCAGCAGCCGGGAATCGAGCTCCTACGAGCAGTACTTC
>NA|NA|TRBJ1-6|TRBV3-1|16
CASAPDPHIRNSPLHF
TGTGCCAGCGCGCCTGACCCACATATAAGGAATTCACCCCTCCACTTT
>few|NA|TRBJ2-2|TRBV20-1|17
CSARDRGGRGGTGELFF
TGCAGTGCTAGAGATCGGGGAGGCAGGGGGGGCACCGGGGAGCTGTTTTTT
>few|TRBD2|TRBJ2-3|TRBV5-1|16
CASSLDLAGGLNTQYF
TGCGCCAGCAGCCTAGATTTAGCGGGGGGGCTCAACACGCAGTATTTT
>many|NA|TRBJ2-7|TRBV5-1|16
CASSLDVAVRTEEQYF
TGCGCCAGCAGCTTGGACGTGGCGGTACGGACTGAGGAGCAGTACTTC
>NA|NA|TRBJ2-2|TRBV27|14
CASSFESRTGELFF
TGTGCCAGCAGTTTTGAGTCTCGCACCGGGGAGCTGTTTTTT
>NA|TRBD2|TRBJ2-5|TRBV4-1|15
CASSQALADRETQYF
TGCGCCAGCAGCCAAGCCCTAGCGGACCGGGAGACCCAGTACTTC
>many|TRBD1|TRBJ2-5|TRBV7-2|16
CASSLSFRTGKETQYF
TGTGCCAGCAGCTTAAGCTTCCGGACAGGGAAGGAGACCCAGTACTTC
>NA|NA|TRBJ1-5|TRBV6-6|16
CASRDSGKRRNQPQHF
TGTGCCAGCAGGGATTCAGGGAAGAGGCGCAATCAGCCCCAGCATTTT
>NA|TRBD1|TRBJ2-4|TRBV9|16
CASSVGGQGRKNIQYF
TGTGCCAGCAGCGTTGGAGGACAGGGCCGAAAAAACATTCAGTACTTC
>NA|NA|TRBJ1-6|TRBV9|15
CASSVDGQNNSPLHF
TGTGCCAGCAGCGTAGATGGGCAGAATAATTCACCCCTCCACTTT
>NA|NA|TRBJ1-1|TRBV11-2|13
CASSSQGSTEAFF
TGTGCCAGCAGCTCCCAGGGCTCCACTGAAGCTTTCTTT
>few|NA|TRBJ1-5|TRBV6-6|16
CASSSQGRGSNQPQHF
TGTGCCAGCAGTTCGCAGGGTCGAGGTAGCAATCAGCCCCAGCATTTT
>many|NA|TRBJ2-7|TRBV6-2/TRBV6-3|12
CASFSTTGEQYF
TGTGCCAGCTTTTCGACCACGGGCGAGCAGTACTTC
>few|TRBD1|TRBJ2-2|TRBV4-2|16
CASSQEGTGRTGELFF
TGTGCCAGCAGCCAAGAAGGGACAGGCAGAACCGGGGAGCTGTTTTTT
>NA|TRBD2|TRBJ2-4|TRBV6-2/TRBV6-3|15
CASRSTSGGKNIQYF
TGTGCCAGCAGATCGACTAGCGGGGGCAAAAACATTCAGTACTTC
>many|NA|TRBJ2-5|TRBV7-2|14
CASSVSGLPETQYF
TGTGCCAGCAGCGTTAGCGGCCTCCCCGAGACCCAGTACTTC
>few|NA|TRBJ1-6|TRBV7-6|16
CASSLTASSYNSPLHF
TGTGCCAGCAGTTTGACGGCGAGCTCCTATAATTCACCCCTCCACTTT
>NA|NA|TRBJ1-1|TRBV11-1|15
CASSLTQIMNTEAFF
TGTGCCAGCAGCTTAACCCAGATCATGAACACTGAAGCTTTCTTT
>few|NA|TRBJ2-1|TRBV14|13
CASSQDPHNEQFF
TGTGCCAGCAGCCAAGATCCCCACAATGAGCAGTTCTTC
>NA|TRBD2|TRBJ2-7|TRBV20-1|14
CSARLAGGKYEQYF
TGCAGTGCTAGATTAGCGGGAGGCAAATACGAGCAGTACTTC
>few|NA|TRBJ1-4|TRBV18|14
CASSPDDRADKLFF
TGTGCCAGCTCACCAGATGACAGAGCCGATAAACTGTTTTTT
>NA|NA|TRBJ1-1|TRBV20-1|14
CSAREGRTNTEAFF
TGCAGTGCTAGAGAGGGCAGAACGAACACTGAAGCTTTCTTT
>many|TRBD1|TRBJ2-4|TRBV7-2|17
CASSSPQGVGTKNIQYF
TGTGCCAGCAGCTCACCCCAGGGGGTGGGAACCAAAAACATTCAGTACTTC
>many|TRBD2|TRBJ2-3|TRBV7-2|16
CASSQLGGSSTDTQYF
TGTGCCAGCAGCCAACTCGGGGGGTCGAGCACAGATACGCAGTATTTT